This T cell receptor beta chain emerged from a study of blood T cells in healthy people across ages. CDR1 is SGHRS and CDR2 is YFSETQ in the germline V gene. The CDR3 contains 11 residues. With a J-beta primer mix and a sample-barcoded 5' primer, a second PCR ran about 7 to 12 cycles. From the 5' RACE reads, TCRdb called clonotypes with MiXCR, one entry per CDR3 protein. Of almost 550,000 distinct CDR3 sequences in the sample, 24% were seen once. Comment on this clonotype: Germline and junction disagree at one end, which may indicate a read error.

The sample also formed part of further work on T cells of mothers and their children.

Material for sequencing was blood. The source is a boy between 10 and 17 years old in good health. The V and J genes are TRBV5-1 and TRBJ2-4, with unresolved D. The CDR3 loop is CASSMKTLDCF. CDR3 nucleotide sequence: TGCGCCAGCAGCATGAAGACACTTGACTGCTTC.